This T cell receptor (beta chain) stems from a study of cytomegalovirus exposure and HLA in healthy donors. The CDR3 sequence is 16 residues long. CDR1 and CDR2 from the germline V gene are GTSNPN and SVGIG (reference sequence). Trimming pared 2 bases from V and 0 bases from J, leaving 14 bases between. Comments on this clone: Its antigen is still unknown.

Both 60 Vbeta primers and 13 Jbeta primers went into the PCR. The table came from immunoSEQ multiplex PCR; TCRdb's copy has only in-frame clones and leaves some out. Its clone listing holds 70,000 to 85,000 clones. General study points: The study dropped some indistinguishable V segments, TRBV6-2 and TRBV6-3 among them. Prior analysis indicated that the majority of TCR beta V segments exhibited productivity approximately 87% or approximately 30% of the time.

V and J are TRBV30 and TRBJ1-3; D may be TRBD1 (6 bases). The sequence was obtained from a female donor in good health and CMV-seropositive. Sequences were obtained from PBMCs. The CDR3 DNA reads as TGTGCCTGGAGTCCAACAACAGGGAGCTCTGGAAACACCATATATTTT. Amino acid sequence: CAWSPTTGSSGNTIYF.